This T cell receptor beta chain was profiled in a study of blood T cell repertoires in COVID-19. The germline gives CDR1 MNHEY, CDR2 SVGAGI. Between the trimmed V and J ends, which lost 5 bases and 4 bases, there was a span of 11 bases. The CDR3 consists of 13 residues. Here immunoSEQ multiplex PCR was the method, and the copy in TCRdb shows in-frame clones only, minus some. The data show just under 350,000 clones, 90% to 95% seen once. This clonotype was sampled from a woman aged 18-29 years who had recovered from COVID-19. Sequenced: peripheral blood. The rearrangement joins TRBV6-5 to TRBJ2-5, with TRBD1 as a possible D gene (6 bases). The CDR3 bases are TGTGCCAGCAGTCCATCCAGGGGAGAGACCCAGTACTTC. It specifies CASSPSRGETQYF.